The 23 T cell receptor beta chains below all came from one sample that was sequenced in a study of blood T cell repertoires in COVID-19. Libraries were prepared by immunoSEQ multiplex PCR; TCRdb keeps only in-frame clonotypes and omits some of them. The sample contains some 130,000 clones, around three quarters of which appear only once. The specimen sequenced was peripheral blood. These receptors were taken from an elderly woman with acute or convalescent COVID-19.

The chain is built from TRBV19 and TRBJ2-2, with TRBD1 as a possible D gene (6 bases). This CDR3 comprises 15 residues. V dropped 4 bases and J dropped 2 bases, with 11 bases sitting between them. Per the germline V gene, CDR1 is LNHDA and CDR2 is SQIVND (reference sequence). The CDR3 nucleotides are TGTGCCAGTAGTAGGGCAGGGGTCAACACCGGGGAGCTGTTTTTT. Translated, it gives CASSRAGVNTGELFF.

This chain links TRBV2 with TRBJ2-2, with D possibly being TRBD1 (6 bases). The V gene lost 3 bases and the J gene lost 0 bases, with 8 bases spanning the gap. This CDR3 region has 15 residues. Germline V gives CDR1 SNHLY, CDR2 FYNNEI. As DNA, the CDR3 is TGTGCCAGCAGTGACCGGACAGCGAACACCGGGGAGCTGTTTTTT. It encodes CASSDRTANTGELFF.

V usage is TRBV5-1 and J usage is TRBJ2-7; D is ambiguous. This CDR3 has 11 amino acids. The V gene's germline CDR1 is SGHRS and CDR2 YFSETQ. V shed 3 bases and J shed 6 bases, with 7 bases lying between them. DNA of the CDR3: TGCGCCAGCAGCTCCGACTCCGAGCAGTACTTC. Translation gives CASSSDSEQYF.

The chain links TRBV7-2 to TRBJ2-3, with a tentative D call TRBD1 (5 bases). The ends were cut back, 2 bases at V and 3 bases at J, with 6 bases in the middle. The germline V gene has CDR1 SGHTA and CDR2 FQGNSA. CDR3 size: 13 residues. CDR3 nucleotide sequence: TGTGCCAGCAGCTTAAAGGGGACAGATACGCAGTATTTT. Residues: CASSLKGTDTQYF.

The chain links TRBV6-5 to TRBJ2-2; D perhaps matches TRBD2 (5 bases). Trimming shortened V by 0 bases and J by 4 bases, and 12 bases separated the two germline ends. In germline, CDR1 is MNHEY, CDR2 SVGAGI. CDR3 length equals 16 residues. The CDR3 DNA reads as TGTGCCAGCAGTTACTCCCCGGGAAGGACCACCGGGGAGCTGTTTTTT. This sequence encodes CASSYSPGRTTGELFF.

The sample holds one count of this clone. This chain links TRBV4-1 with TRBJ1-2, with D possibly being TRBD1 (6 bases). Germline assignment: CDR1 MGHRA and CDR2 YSYEKL. CDR3 size: 15 residues. V gave up 0 bases and J gave up 4 bases, with 12 bases separating them. CDR3 in DNA: TGCGCCAGCAGCCAAGATCCCCAGGGGCGCTATGGCTACACCTTC. The encoded protein is CASSQDPQGRYGYTF.

This chain uses TRBV7-2 with TRBJ2-6; 8 nucleotides line up with TRBD2. The germline V gene encodes CDR1 SGHTA and CDR2 FQGNSA. The CDR3 extends over 17 amino acids. The V segment lost 5 bases and the J segment 4 bases; nucleotides outside the gene matches: 10. CDR3 coding DNA: TGTGCCAGCAGCCCACAAGCGGGAGTGGGGGGGGCCAACGTCCTGACTTTC. The encoded protein is CASSPQAGVGGANVLTF. The full variable domain, with the rest looked up from reference TRBV7-2 and TRBJ2-6, is GAGVSQSPSNKVTEKGKDVELRCDPISGHTALYWYRQSLGQGLEFLIYFQGNSAPDKSGLPSDRFSAERTGGSVSTLTIQRTQQEDSAVYLCASSPQAGVGGANVLTFGAGSRLTVL.

V and J are TRBV29-1 and TRBJ1-2; D is undetermined. Germline V gene lookup returns CDR1 SQVTM and CDR2 ANQGSEA. The CDR3 length is 13 residues. The V and J ends lost 6 bases and 0 bases respectively, with 11 bases between them. The CDR3 bases are TGCAGCGTCGGAGGGCAGACTAACTATGGCTACACCTTC. It is translated as CSVGGQTNYGYTF.

V gene TRBV30 combines with J gene TRBJ1-6; 7 bases line up with TRBD1. The V gene end was trimmed by 4 bases and the J gene end by 8 bases; junction bases not matched to a gene: 8. CDR3 length equals 14 residues. Germline lookup yields CDR1 GTSNPN and CDR2 SVGIG (reference sequence). CDR3 protein: CAWKETGRDSPLHF. DNA for the CDR3: TGTGCCTGGAAGGAGACAGGGAGAGATTCACCCCTCCACTTT.

The CDR3 loop is CASTQSTSPQYF. The CDR3 DNA follows: TGTGCCAGCACCCAATCGACTTCGCCGCAGTATTTT. This rearrangement joins TRBV7-9 to TRBJ2-3; D call uncertain. V lost 7 bases, J lost 10 bases, and 15 bases lay in between. CDR3 length equals 12 residues. Per the germline V gene, CDR1 is SEHNR and CDR2 is FQNEAQ (reference sequence).

This clone showed up just a few times. The chain combines TRBV28 with TRBJ1-6, with D uncertain. The V and J ends lost 4 bases and 3 bases respectively, with 4 bases between them. CDR1 is MDHEN and CDR2 is SYDVKM in the germline V gene. The CDR3 is 13 amino acids. The CDR3 loop is CASSSYYNSPLHF. CDR3 in DNA: TGTGCCAGCAGTTCCTACTATAATTCACCCCTCCACTTT.

On this clone: Other DNA sequences in the sample encode the same CDR3. DNA for the CDR3: TGCGCCAGCAGCTTGGTTACAGGGGCTAACACTGAAGCTTTCTTT. Its translation is CASSLVTGANTEAFF. The rearrangement links TRBV5-1 to TRBJ1-1; 7 positions agree with TRBD1. J lost 2 bases, V lost 0 bases, and 4 bases had no gene match. Germline V gene sequence: CDR1 SGHRS, CDR2 YFSETQ. The CDR3 runs to 15 residues. Drawing the rest from reference TRBV5-1 and TRBJ1-1, the complete variable domain is KAGVTQTPRYLIKTRGQQVTLSCSPISGHRSVSWYQQTPGQGLQFLFEYFSETQRNKGNFPGRFSGRQFSNSRSEMNVSTLELGDSALYLCASSLVTGANTEAFFGQGTRLTVV.

The sample holds a few counts of this clone. For the CDR3, the DNA is TGTGCCAGTAGTACTGACCTGGGACTAGCGATCCAAGAGACCCAGTACTTC. It yields the protein CASSTDLGLAIQETQYF. The genes are TRBV19 and TRBJ2-5; TRBD2 agrees at 10 bases. V shed 4 bases, J shed 1 base, and the junction held 9 bases outside the gene matches. In germline, CDR1 is LNHDA, CDR2 SQIVND (reference sequence). The CDR3 is 17 amino acids.

The gene calls are TRBV9 and TRBJ2-7; maybe TRBD2 (5 bases). This CDR3 has 15 amino acids. Germline V gene lookup returns CDR1 SGDLS and CDR2 YYNGEE. The V end lost 0 bases, the J end lost 6 bases, and 16 bases lay between the germline ends. The CDR3: CASSVGTSPLGEQYF. The CDR3 bases are TGTGCCAGCAGCGTAGGGACTTCCCCTTTGGGCGAGCAGTACTTC.

This clone was seen a few times. The CDR3 region has the DNA TGTGCCAGCAGCCCGGGACTAGCGGGGATCAATGAGCAGTTCTTC. This codes for CASSPGLAGINEQFF. This chain uses TRBV5-4 with TRBJ2-1, with TRBD2 matching over 13 bases. Per the germline V gene, CDR1 is SGHNT and CDR2 is YYREEE (reference sequence). This CDR3 contains 15 residues. V was pared by 4 bases and J by 6 bases, with 4 bases of the junction left unmatched.

This sequence joins TRBV18 and TRBJ1-5; D perhaps matches TRBD1 (6 bases). The length of the CDR3 is 15 residues. Germline assignment: CDR1 KGHSH and CDR2 LQKENI. V gave up 4 bases and J gave up 5 bases, with 15 bases separating them. CDR3 sequence reads: CASSLQGLPYQPQHF. For the CDR3, the DNA is TGTGCCAGCTCACTTCAGGGGTTGCCCTATCAGCCCCAGCATTTT.

The chain recombines TRBV7-2 with TRBJ2-7, with D possibly matching TRBD1 (5 bases). The CDR3 is made up of 16 amino acids. The V and J ends lost 1 base and 1 base respectively, with 14 bases between them. Germline CDR1 SGHTA, CDR2 FQGNSA. CDR3 sequence: CASSLGARVGSYEQYF. CDR3 bases: TGTGCCAGCAGCTTAGGGGCCAGGGTAGGATCCTACGAGCAGTACTTC.

The chain couples TRBV6-5 to TRBJ1-2; D is perhaps TRBD1 (5 bases). CDR3 size: 14 residues. V was shortened by 0 bases and J by 8 bases, with 13 bases between the two germline ends. The germline V gene has CDR1 MNHEY and CDR2 SVGAGI. The CDR3 nucleotides are TGTGCCAGCAGTTACTCAAGGGGATCGGCGGGCTACACCTTC. It encodes CASSYSRGSAGYTF.

The V gene is TRBV7-9, the J gene TRBJ2-7; tentative D call: TRBD1 (6 bases). CDR1 and CDR2 from the germline V gene are SEHNR and FQNEAQ (reference sequence). CDR3 length equals 15 residues. Trimming took 4 bases from V and 0 from J, leaving 13 bases between them. The CDR3 spells CASSWIQGSSYEQYF. The CDR3, as DNA: TGTGCCAGCAGCTGGATACAGGGAAGCTCCTACGAGCAGTACTTC.

The chain carries TRBV3-1 (or the pseudogene TRBV3-2) and TRBJ1-1, with no clear D. CDR1 is LGHDT, CDR2 YNNKEL, per germline (reference sequence). V was pared by 1 base and J by 0 bases, with 9 bases between. The length of the CDR3 is 15 residues. This CDR3 is CASSQVSSMNTEAFF. For the CDR3, the DNA is TGTGCCAGCAGCCAAGTGAGTTCTATGAACACTGAAGCTTTCTTT.

The chain employs TRBV30 and TRBJ1-2; possible D gene TRBD1, 5 bases. The CDR3 contains 13 residues. Trimming stripped 1 base from V and 2 bases from J, with 8 bases between. CDR1 is GTSNPN and CDR2 is SVGIG in the germline V gene (reference sequence). This CDR3 reads CAWSEGANYGYTF. Written as DNA, the CDR3 is TGTGCCTGGAGTGAAGGGGCGAACTATGGCTACACCTTC.

This clone was seen a few times. The J gene is TRBJ1-2, the V gene TRBV6-4; 7 bases agree with TRBD1. J was trimmed by 3 bases and V by 5 bases; bases with no gene match: 15. The CDR3 has 17 residues. CDR1 and CDR2 (germline): MRHNA, SNTAGT. CDR3 nucleotides: TGTGCCAGCAGTCCTCTTGCGCAGGGGGGCCGGTACTATGGCTACACCTTC. This translates into CASSPLAQGGRYYGYTF.

The V and J genes are TRBV30 and TRBJ2-3; TRBD1 aligns across 8 bases. Germline V gene lookup returns CDR1 GTSNPN and CDR2 SVGIG (reference sequence). The V segment lost 2 bases and the J segment 0 bases; nucleotides outside the gene matches: 4. This CDR3 has 15 residues. CDR3 DNA: TGTGCCTGGAGTCCGACAGGGGTTAGCACAGATACGCAGTATTTT. Protein: CAWSPTGVSTDTQYF.